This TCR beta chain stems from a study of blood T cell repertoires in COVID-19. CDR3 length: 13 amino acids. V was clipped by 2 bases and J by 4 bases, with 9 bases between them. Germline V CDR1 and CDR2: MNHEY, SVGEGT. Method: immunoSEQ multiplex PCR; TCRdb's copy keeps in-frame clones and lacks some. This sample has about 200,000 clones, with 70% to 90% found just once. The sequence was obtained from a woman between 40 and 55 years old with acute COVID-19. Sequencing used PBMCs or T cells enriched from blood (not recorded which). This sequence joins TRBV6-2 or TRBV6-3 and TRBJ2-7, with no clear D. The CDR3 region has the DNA TGTGCCAGCAGTTACCAAGCCGAATACGAGCAGTACTTC. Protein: CASSYQAEYEQYF.